These 26 T cell receptor beta chains originate from one sample sequenced in a study of blood T cell repertoires in COVID-19. Some clones are missing from TCRdb's copy, which holds only in-frame ones; the method was immunoSEQ multiplex PCR. The sample lists around 230,000 clones, about 90% occurring once. The source material was PBMCs or T cells enriched from blood (not recorded which). These receptor sequences come from a middle-aged woman with acute COVID-19.

This clone was seen a handful of times. The chain uses TRBV5-1 and TRBJ1-2; no definite D call. CDR1 and CDR2 from the germline V gene are SGHRS and YFSETQ. The V and J ends lost 5 bases and 3 bases respectively, with 11 bases between them. The CDR3 totals 13 residues. CDR3 loop: CASRAEIYYGYTF. The CDR3 DNA is TGCGCCAGCAGGGCAGAAATATACTATGGCTACACCTTC.

CDR3 region: CAISDTTSNQPQHF. Here the CDR3 DNA reads TGTGCCATCAGTGACACTACTAGCAATCAGCCCCAGCATTTT. The V and J genes are TRBV10-3 and TRBJ1-5; D remains ambiguous. There are 14 residues in the CDR3. Germline values: CDR1 ENHRY, CDR2 SYGVKD. Trimming removed 3 bases at V and 0 bases at J, with 6 bases between.

The CDR3 DNA follows: TGTGCCACCAACACCGGGACTAGCGGGAACACAGATACGCAGTATTTT. It yields the protein CATNTGTSGNTDTQYF. V is TRBV7-9 and J is TRBJ2-3; 13 nucleotides line up with TRBD2. CDR3 length: 16 residues. V shed 10 bases and J 2 bases; nucleotides not matched to a gene: 9. Germline V gene lookup returns CDR1 SEHNR and CDR2 FQNEAQ (reference sequence).

In this sample, this clone turned up a few times. The genes are TRBV3-1 (or the pseudogene TRBV3-2) and TRBJ1-1; D remains ambiguous. Trimming left V 1 base short and J 5 bases short, with 14 bases between. The CDR3 runs to 15 residues. Germline CDR1 is LGHDT and CDR2 is YNNKEL (reference sequence). The CDR3 bases are TGTGCCAGCAGCCAAGGAATAGGGAGAGGTACTGAAGCTTTCTTT. Protein sequence: CASSQGIGRGTEAFF.

This clone was recorded once. V gene TRBV6-5 combines with J gene TRBJ2-3; TRBD2 might be the D (5 bases). Germline loops: CDR1 MNHEY, CDR2 SVGAGI. The CDR3 runs 13 residues. With 7 bases removed from V and 2 bases from J, the gap between germline ends came to 10 bases. The DNA of the CDR3 is TGTGCCAGCATCGACGGGGTCACAGATACGCAGTATTTT. It codes for CASIDGVTDTQYF.

The chain employs TRBV6-5 and TRBJ1-1, with D perhaps TRBD1 (6 bases). Trimming cost V 5 bases and J 9 bases, with 13 bases left between them. This CDR3 has 12 amino acids. Germline CDR1 reads MNHEY; CDR2 reads SVGAGI. CDR3 protein: CASSLLQGKAFF. In nucleotides, the CDR3 is TGTGCCAGCAGTCTTCTACAGGGAAAAGCTTTCTTT.

J is TRBJ2-3 and V is TRBV4-2; 14 bases match TRBD2. Germline CDR1 and CDR2: LGHNA and YNFKEQ. This CDR3 is built from 17 residues. V lost 1 base, J lost 6 bases, and 6 bases stayed unmatched. The CDR3 protein is CASSQAGLAGGYDTQYF. As DNA, the CDR3 is TGTGCCAGCAGCCAAGCCGGACTAGCGGGAGGTTATGATACGCAGTATTTT.

This chain links TRBV5-1 with TRBJ1-1; D might be TRBD1 (6 bases). Trimming took off 5 bases at V and 1 base at J, with 12 bases between the two ends. The germline CDR1 and CDR2 sequences are SGHRS and YFSETQ. There are 14 residues in the CDR3. The CDR3, as DNA: TGCGCCAGCAGTCCCCGGGGGGCGAACACTGAAGCTTTCTTT. Translated: CASSPRGANTEAFF.

The V gene is TRBV2, the J gene TRBJ2-3, with a weak D call TRBD1 (5 bases). The CDR3 is 14 residues long. The V gene's germline CDR1 is SNHLY and CDR2 FYNNEI. The V and J ends lost 2 bases and 3 bases respectively, with 9 bases between them. In DNA, the CDR3 is TGTGCCAGCAGTGAATTTGGGGCTACAGATACGCAGTATTTT. Translation gives CASSEFGATDTQYF.

The CDR3 coding sequence is TGTGCCAGTAGTCCGGACAGGGAAAGCGGCTACACCTTC. Translating gives CASSPDRESGYTF. V and J are TRBV19 and TRBJ1-2; 8 nucleotides line up with TRBD1. There are 13 residues in the CDR3. Losses at the gene ends were 5 bases for V and 8 bases for J; bases not matched to a gene: 7. Germline CDR1 is LNHDA and CDR2 is SQIVND (reference sequence).

This chain joins TRBV11-3 and TRBJ2-4; D may be TRBD1 (5 bases). From germline, CDR1 is SGHNT and CDR2 YENEEA. Trimming took off 3 bases at V and 0 bases at J, with 12 bases between the two ends. The CDR3 runs to 16 residues. As DNA, the CDR3 is TGTGCCAGCAGCTTGGCTGAAGGGGTAGCCAAAAACATTCAGTACTTC. Translation gives CASSLAEGVAKNIQYF.

This rearrangement joins TRBV5-1 to TRBJ2-2; 8 nucleotides align to TRBD1. The CDR3 is 16 residues long. Trimming cost V 1 base and J 1 base; bases outside gene matches: 3. Looked up from germline, CDR1 is SGHRS and CDR2 is YFSETQ. The CDR3: CASSLRTGQNTGELFF. The CDR3 DNA follows: TGCGCCAGCAGCTTGAGGACAGGGCAGAACACCGGGGAGCTGTTTTTT.

The V gene is TRBV6-5, the J gene TRBJ1-6; D is uncertain. Germline CDR1 is MNHEY and CDR2 is SVGAGI. With 6 bases removed from V and 8 bases from J, the gap between germline ends came to 8 bases. The CDR3 is 12 amino acids. CDR3 bases: TGTGCCAGCAGACGGTTGGATTCACCCCTCCACTTT. It yields the protein CASRRLDSPLHF.

The sample holds one count of this clone. The genes are TRBV7-2 and TRBJ1-4, with 7 bases identical to TRBD1. The CDR3 has 16 amino acids. CDR1 and CDR2 from the germline V gene are SGHTA and FQGNSA. The V segment lost 5 bases and the J segment 5 bases; nucleotides outside the gene matches: 11. The CDR3 DNA is TGTGCCAGCAGCCCGCAGTGGACAGGTGGGAATGAAAAACTGTTTTTT. Residues: CASSPQWTGGNEKLFF. The entire variable domain, with the rest obtained from reference TRBV7-2 and TRBJ1-4, is as follows: GAGVSQSPSNKVTEKGKDVELRCDPISGHTALYWYRQSLGQGLEFLIYFQGNSAPDKSGLPSDRFSAERTGGSVSTLTIQRTQQEDSAVYLCASSPQWTGGNEKLFFGSGTQLSVL.

This rearrangement joins TRBV7-9 to TRBJ2-1, with 14 bases matching TRBD2. CDR3 size: 19 residues. Germline V lookup: CDR1 SEHNR, CDR2 FQNEAQ (reference sequence). Trimming took 4 bases from V and 2 from J; bases not matched to a gene: 10. The CDR3 nucleotides are TGTGCCAGCAGCTCACCCGGGACTAGCGGGAGTGGGACCTACAATGAGCAGTTCTTC. The encoded protein is CASSSPGTSGSGTYNEQFF.

The rearrangement uses TRBV30 and TRBJ2-7, with TRBD2 matching 12 bases. The CDR3 runs to 17 residues. The V segment lost 0 bases and the J segment 2 bases; nucleotides outside the gene matches: 8. Germline CDR1 is GTSNPN and CDR2 is SVGIG (reference sequence). This CDR3 reads CAWSVTRTSGKAYEQYF. As DNA, the CDR3 is TGTGCCTGGAGTGTAACAAGGACTAGCGGGAAAGCCTACGAGCAGTACTTC.

CDR3 sequence reads: CASSTGTPSYEQYF. The DNA of the CDR3 is TGCGCCAGCAGCACCGGGACTCCCTCCTACGAGCAGTACTTC. The rearrangement joins TRBV5-1 to TRBJ2-7; tentative D call: TRBD2 (6 bases). CDR1 SGHRS and CDR2 YFSETQ come from the germline V gene. Trimming took off 4 bases at V and 0 bases at J, with 11 bases between the two ends. This CDR3 comprises 14 residues. Supplemented by reference TRBV5-1 and TRBJ2-7, the full variable domain reads KAGVTQTPRYLIKTRGQQVTLSCSPISGHRSVSWYQQTPGQGLQFLFEYFSETQRNKGNFPGRFSGRQFSNSRSEMNVSTLELGDSALYLCASSTGTPSYEQYFGPGTRLTVT.

This clone was counted many times. The chain has TRBV19 and TRBJ1-4, with 7 bases that match TRBD1. V trimming: 1 base; J trimming: 7 bases; junction bases outside the gene matches: 6. Per the germline V gene, CDR1 is LNHDA and CDR2 is SQIVND (reference sequence). The CDR3 runs 15 residues. For the CDR3, the DNA is TGTGCCAGTAGTATAGGCGCAGGGGGTAGTGAAAAACTGTTTTTT. Protein: CASSIGAGGSEKLFF.

This clone occurred once. V and J are TRBV27 and TRBJ1-6; D possibly corresponds to TRBD1 (6 bases). The V end was cut by 5 bases, the J end by 11 bases, with 10 bases between. The CDR3 runs to 12 residues. From germline, CDR1 is MNHEY and CDR2 SMNVEV (reference sequence). The CDR3 region has the DNA TGTGCCAGCAGTACGACAGGCGCACCCCTCCACTTT. Protein sequence: CASSTTGAPLHF.

The rearrangement links TRBV6-2 or TRBV6-3 to TRBJ2-7, with TRBD2 identical over 7 bases. After removal of 2 bases from V and 3 bases from J, the junction contained 10 bases not matched to a gene. The CDR3 totals 16 residues. Germline V gene data show CDR1 as MNHEY and CDR2 as SVGEGT. The CDR3 reads CASSYESSGVGYEQYF. The CDR3, as DNA: TGTGCCAGCAGTTACGAGTCCAGCGGGGTGGGCTACGAGCAGTACTTC.

The chain uses TRBV18 and TRBJ1-3; 10 bases are shared with TRBD1. Germline V gene sequence: CDR1 KGHSH, CDR2 LQKENI. CDR3 size: 13 residues. Unmatched junction bases numbered 3, after V lost 6 bases and J lost 7 bases. The CDR3 reads CASSRQGANTIYF. In DNA form, the CDR3 reads TGTGCCAGCTCCAGACAGGGGGCCAACACCATATATTTT. Combining the CDR3 with reference TRBV18 and TRBJ1-3 gives the whole variable domain NAGVMQNPRHLVRRRGQEARLRCSPMKGHSHVYWYRQLPEEGLKFMVYLQKENIIDESGMPKERFSAEFPKEGPSILRIQQVVRGDSAAYFCASSRQGANTIYFGEGSWLTVV.

The chain couples TRBV19 to TRBJ2-1; 9 bases are a match to TRBD2. V lost 4 bases, J lost 8 bases, and 6 bases stayed unmatched. This CDR3 comprises 14 residues. Germline CDR1 and CDR2: LNHDA and SQIVND (reference sequence). The CDR3 bases are TGTGCCAGTAGTACCAGCGGGAGGTCCGATGAGCAGTTCTTC. This encodes CASSTSGRSDEQFF. The full variable domain, completed using reference TRBV19 and TRBJ2-1, is DGGITQSPKYLFRKEGQNVTLSCEQNLNHDAMYWYRQDPGQGLRLIYYSQIVNDFQKGDIAEGYSVSREKKESFPLTVTSAQKNPTAFYLCASSTSGRSDEQFFGPGTRLTVL.

V and J are TRBV18 and TRBJ2-1, with 11 bases identical to TRBD2. Unmatched junction bases numbered 1, after V lost 5 bases and J lost 4 bases. The CDR3 is 14 amino acids. Per the germline V gene, CDR1 is KGHSH and CDR2 is LQKENI. CDR3 amino acids: CASSRTSGYNEQFF. The DNA of the CDR3 is TGTGCCAGCTCAAGGACTAGCGGGTACAATGAGCAGTTCTTC.

This clone was detected ten times or more. V is TRBV11-3 and J is TRBJ2-6, with 9 bases fitting TRBD1. There are 17 residues in the CDR3. The germline CDR1 and CDR2 sequences are SGHNT and YENEEA. Unmatched junction bases numbered 6, after V lost 2 bases and J lost 4 bases. The CDR3 protein is CASSLPGTGFGANVLTF. The CDR3 bases are TGTGCCAGCAGCTTACCCGGGACAGGGTTCGGGGCCAACGTCCTGACTTTC.

The chain carries TRBV27 and TRBJ2-5; TRBD2 matches at 7 bases. The CDR3 consists of 14 residues. The V segment lost 5 bases and the J segment 1 base; nucleotides outside the gene matches: 4. The germline gives CDR1 MNHEY, CDR2 SMNVEV (reference sequence). CDR3 nucleotide sequence: TGTGCCAGCAGTAGGTTAGCGGGCCAAGAGACCCAGTACTTC. It specifies CASSRLAGQETQYF.

The table lists this clone with a few counts. The chain employs TRBV29-1 and TRBJ1-1; D is unclear. The germline V and J ends were trimmed by 3 bases and 1 base, with 12 bases remaining between them. The CDR3 consists of 14 residues. CDR1 and CDR2 (germline): SQVTM, ANQGSEA. Here the CDR3 reads CSVESGRSNTEAFF. The DNA of the CDR3 is TGCAGCGTTGAGTCAGGCAGGTCGAACACTGAAGCTTTCTTT.